Here is one TCR beta chain with its context. Its target is not known. Random hexamers were used to reverse transcribe the RNA input (0.5 to 1 ug). Amplification of TCR beta CDR3 was carried out by immunoSEQ multiplex PCR, which covered 54 Vbeta and 13 Jbeta segments. TCRdb reprocessed the immunoSEQ multiplex PCR reads via MiXCR and lists one record per CDR3 protein. The sample carries around 160,000 distinct CDR3 sequences, approximately 93% recorded once. CDR1 and CDR2 (germline): MNHEY, SVGEGT. The V end lost 4 bases, the J end lost 7 bases, and 14 bases lay between the germline ends. The CDR3 has 14 residues. Sequencing of TCR beta, carried out with a high-throughput approach, was applied to CD8+ and CD4+ T cells from the blood. CD8+ and CD4+ T cells were negatively isolated; TEMRA cells were FACS-enriched. The data belong to a study of CD8 T cells in Susac syndrome. Study-wide results and limits: The study admitted that it had a relatively small number of individuals in its TCR sequencing and HLA analysis.

Sequencing used CD4+ T cells from PBMCs. The TCR comes from a human donor with multiple sclerosis. V usage is TRBV6-2 or TRBV6-3 and J usage is TRBJ1-5; D unresolved. The chain's CDR3 is CASSLVLLDQPQHF. CDR3 sequence (DNA): TGTGCCAGCAGTTTAGTCCTCCTGGACCAGCCCCAGCATTTT.